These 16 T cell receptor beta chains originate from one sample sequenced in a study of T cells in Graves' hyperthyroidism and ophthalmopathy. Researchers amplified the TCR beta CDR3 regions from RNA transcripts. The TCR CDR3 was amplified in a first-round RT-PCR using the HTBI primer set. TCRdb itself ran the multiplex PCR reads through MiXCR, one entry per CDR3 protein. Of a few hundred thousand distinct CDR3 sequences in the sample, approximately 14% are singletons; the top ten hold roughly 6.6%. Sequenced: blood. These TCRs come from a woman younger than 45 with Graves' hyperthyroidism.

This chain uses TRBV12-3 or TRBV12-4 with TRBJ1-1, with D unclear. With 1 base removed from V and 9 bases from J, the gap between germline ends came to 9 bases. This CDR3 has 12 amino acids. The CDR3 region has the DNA TGTGCCAGCAGTTTAGATGAGAAAAAAGCTTTCTTT. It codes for CASSLDEKKAFF.

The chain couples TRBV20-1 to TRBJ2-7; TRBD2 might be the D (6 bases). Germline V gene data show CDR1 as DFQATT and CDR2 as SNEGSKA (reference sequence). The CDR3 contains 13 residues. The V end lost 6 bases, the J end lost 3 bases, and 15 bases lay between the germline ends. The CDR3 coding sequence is TGCAGTGCAGGGGAGGTGGCTTTCTACGAGCAGTACTTC. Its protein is CSAGEVAFYEQYF.

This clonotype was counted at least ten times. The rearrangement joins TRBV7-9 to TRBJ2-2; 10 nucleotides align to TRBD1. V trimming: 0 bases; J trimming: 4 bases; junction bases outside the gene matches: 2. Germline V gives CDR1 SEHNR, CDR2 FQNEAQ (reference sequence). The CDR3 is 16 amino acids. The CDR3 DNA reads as TGTGCCAGCAGCTTAGCGGGACAGGGGCGCACCGGGGAGCTGTTTTTT. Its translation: CASSLAGQGRTGELFF.

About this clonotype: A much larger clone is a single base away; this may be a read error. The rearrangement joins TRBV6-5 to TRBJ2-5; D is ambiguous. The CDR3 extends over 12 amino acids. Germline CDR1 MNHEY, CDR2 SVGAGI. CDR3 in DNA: TGTGCCAGCAGTTACGTCCAAGAGGCCCAGTACTTC. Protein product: CASSYVQEAQYF.

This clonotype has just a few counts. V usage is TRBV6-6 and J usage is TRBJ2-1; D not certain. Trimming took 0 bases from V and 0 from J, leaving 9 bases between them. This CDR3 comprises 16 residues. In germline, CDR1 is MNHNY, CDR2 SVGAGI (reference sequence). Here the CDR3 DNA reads TGTGCCAGCAGTTACTCGGGGTATAGCTCCTACAATGAGCAGTTCTTC. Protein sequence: CASSYSGYSSYNEQFF.

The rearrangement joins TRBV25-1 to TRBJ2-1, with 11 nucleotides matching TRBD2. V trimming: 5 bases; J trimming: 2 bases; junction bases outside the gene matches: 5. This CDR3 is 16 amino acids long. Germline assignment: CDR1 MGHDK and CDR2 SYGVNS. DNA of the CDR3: TGTGCCAGCAGTACGCAACTAGCGGGGGCCTACAATGAGCAGTTCTTC. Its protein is CASSTQLAGAYNEQFF.

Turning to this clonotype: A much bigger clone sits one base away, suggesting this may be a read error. The CDR3 region is CASGLSTGVNYGYTF. The CDR3 DNA reads TGTGCCAGCGGCTTATCGACCGGGGTTAACTATGGCTACACCTTC. V usage is TRBV11-2 and J usage is TRBJ1-2; D gene uncertain. Germline lookup yields CDR1 SGHAT and CDR2 FQNNGV. This CDR3 region has 15 residues.

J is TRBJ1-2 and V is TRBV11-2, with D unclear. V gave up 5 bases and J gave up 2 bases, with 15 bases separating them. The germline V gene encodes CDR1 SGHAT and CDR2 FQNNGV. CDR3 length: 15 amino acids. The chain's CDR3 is CASSVGRASNYGYTF. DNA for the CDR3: TGTGCCAGCAGCGTAGGTCGGGCGTCCAACTATGGCTACACCTTC.

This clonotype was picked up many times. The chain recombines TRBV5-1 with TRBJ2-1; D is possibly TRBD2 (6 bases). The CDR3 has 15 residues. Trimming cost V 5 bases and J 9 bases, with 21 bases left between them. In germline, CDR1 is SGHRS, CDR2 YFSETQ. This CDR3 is CASRNGTQRYAEQFF. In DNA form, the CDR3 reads TGCGCCAGCAGGAACGGGACTCAGAGGTACGCTGAGCAGTTCTTC.

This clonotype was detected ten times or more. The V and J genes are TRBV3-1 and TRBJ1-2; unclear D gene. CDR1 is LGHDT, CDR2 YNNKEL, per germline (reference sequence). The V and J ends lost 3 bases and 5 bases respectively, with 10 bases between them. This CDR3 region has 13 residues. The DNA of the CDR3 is TGTGCCAGCAGCCACCAGGACGGTTATGGCTACACCTTC. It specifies CASSHQDGYGYTF. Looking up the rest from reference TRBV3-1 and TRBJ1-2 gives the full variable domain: DTAVSQTPKYLVTQMGNDKSIKCEQNLGHDTMYWYKQDSKKFLKIMFSYNNKELIINETVPNRFSPKSPDKAHLNLHINSLELGDSAVYFCASSHQDGYGYTFGSGTRLTVV.

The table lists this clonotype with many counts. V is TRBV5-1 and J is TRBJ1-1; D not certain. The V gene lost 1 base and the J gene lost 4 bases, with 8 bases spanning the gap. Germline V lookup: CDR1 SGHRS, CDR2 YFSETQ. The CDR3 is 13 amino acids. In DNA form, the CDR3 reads TGCGCCAGCAGCTTGTGGGGTGGCACTGAAGCTTTCTTT. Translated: CASSLWGGTEAFF.

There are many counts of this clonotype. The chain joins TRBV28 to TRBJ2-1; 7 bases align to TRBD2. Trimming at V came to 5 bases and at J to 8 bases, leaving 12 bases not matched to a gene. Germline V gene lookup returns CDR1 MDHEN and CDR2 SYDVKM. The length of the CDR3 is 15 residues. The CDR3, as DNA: TGTGCCAGCAGTCTCGTGGGAGGGCCTCGCTATGAGCAGTTCTTC. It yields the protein CASSLVGGPRYEQFF.

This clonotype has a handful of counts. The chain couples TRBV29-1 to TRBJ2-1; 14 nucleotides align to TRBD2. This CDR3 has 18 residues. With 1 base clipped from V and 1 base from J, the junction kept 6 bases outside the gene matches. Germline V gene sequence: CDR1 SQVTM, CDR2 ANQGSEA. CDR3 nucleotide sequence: TGCAGCGTTGAAGCCGGGACTAGCGGGAGTTGGTCCTACAATGAGCAGTTCTTC. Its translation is CSVEAGTSGSWSYNEQFF.

CDR3 residues: CATREQEEVDTQYF. The CDR3 DNA reads TGTGCCACCAGGGAGCAGGAGGAGGTAGATACGCAGTATTTT. J is TRBJ2-3 and V is TRBV15, with D tentatively TRBD2 (5 bases). Trimming cost V 6 bases and J 5 bases, with 15 bases left between them. Germline V gene sequence: CDR1 LNHNV, CDR2 YYDKDF (reference sequence). The CDR3 consists of 14 residues.

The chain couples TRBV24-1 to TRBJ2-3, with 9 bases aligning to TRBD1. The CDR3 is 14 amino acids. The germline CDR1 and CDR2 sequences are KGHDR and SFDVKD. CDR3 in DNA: TGTGCGACCCGGGGACAGGGTTATGGAGATACGCAGTATTTT. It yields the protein CATRGQGYGDTQYF.

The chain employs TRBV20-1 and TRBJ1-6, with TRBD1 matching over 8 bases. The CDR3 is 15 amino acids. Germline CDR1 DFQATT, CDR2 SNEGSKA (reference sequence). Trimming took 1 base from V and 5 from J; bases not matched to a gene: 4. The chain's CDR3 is CSARVRTGHNSPLHF. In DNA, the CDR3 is TGCAGTGCTAGAGTTCGGACAGGGCATAATTCACCCCTCCACTTT.